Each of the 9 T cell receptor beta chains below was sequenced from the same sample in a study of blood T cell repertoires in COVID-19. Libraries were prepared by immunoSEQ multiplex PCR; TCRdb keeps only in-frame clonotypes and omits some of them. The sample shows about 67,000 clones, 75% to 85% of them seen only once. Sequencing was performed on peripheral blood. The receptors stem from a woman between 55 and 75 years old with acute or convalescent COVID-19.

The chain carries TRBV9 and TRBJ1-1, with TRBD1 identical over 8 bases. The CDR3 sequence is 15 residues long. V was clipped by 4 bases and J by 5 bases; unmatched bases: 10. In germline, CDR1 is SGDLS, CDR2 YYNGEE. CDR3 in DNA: TGTGCCAGCAGCCCACCGGACAGGGTGGTGACTGAAGCTTTCTTT. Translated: CASSPPDRVVTEAFF.

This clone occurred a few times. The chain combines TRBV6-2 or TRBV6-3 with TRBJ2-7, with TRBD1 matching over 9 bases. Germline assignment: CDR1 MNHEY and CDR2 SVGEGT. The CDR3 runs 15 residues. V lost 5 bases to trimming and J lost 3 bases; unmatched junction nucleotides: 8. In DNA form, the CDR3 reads TGTGCCAGCAGTCGGGGGACAGGGCGGGTCTACGAGCAGTACTTC. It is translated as CASSRGTGRVYEQYF.

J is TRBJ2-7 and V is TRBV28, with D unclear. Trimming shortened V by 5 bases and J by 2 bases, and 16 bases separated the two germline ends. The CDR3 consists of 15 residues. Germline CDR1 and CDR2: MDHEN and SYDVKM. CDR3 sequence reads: CASSLSWQATYEQYF. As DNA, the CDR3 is TGTGCCAGCAGTCTGTCGTGGCAGGCTACCTACGAGCAGTACTTC.

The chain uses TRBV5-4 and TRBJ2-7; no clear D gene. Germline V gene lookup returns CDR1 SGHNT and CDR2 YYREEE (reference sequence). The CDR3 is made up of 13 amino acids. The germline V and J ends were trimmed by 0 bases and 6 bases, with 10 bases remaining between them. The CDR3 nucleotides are TGTGCCAGCAGCTTGGGTCCCTTCGGCGAGCAGTACTTC. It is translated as CASSLGPFGEQYF.

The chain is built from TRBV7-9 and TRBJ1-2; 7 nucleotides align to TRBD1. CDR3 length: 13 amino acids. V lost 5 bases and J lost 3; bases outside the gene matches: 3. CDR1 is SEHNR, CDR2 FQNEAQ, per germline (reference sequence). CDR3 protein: CASSETGDYGYTF. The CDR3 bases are TGTGCCAGCAGCGAAACAGGGGACTATGGCTACACCTTC.

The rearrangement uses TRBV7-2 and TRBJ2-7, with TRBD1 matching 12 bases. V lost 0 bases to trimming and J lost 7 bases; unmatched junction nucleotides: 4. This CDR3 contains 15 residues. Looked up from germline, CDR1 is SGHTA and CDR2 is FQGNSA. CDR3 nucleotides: TGTGCCAGCAGCTTAGCGGGACAGGGGGCGGGGGAGCAGTACTTC. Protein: CASSLAGQGAGEQYF.

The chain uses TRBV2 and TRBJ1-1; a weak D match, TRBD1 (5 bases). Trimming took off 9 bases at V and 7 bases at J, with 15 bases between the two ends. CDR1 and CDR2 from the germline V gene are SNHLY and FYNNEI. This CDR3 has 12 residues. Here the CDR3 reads CASGYDRNEAFF. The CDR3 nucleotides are TGTGCCAGTGGATACGACAGAAATGAAGCTTTCTTT.

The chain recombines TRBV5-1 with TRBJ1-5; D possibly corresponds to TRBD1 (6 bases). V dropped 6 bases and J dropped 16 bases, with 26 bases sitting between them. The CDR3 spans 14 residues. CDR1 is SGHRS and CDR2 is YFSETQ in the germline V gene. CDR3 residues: CASTATAGGKSIHF. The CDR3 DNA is TGCGCCAGCACGGCGACGGCTGGGGGCAAATCAATCCATTTT.

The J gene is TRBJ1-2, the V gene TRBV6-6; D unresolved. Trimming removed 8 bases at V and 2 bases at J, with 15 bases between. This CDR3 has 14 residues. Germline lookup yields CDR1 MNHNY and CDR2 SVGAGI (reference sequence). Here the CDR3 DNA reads TGTGCCAGCGAGTCTGTGGGCCGGAACTATGGCTACACCTTC. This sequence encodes CASESVGRNYGYTF.